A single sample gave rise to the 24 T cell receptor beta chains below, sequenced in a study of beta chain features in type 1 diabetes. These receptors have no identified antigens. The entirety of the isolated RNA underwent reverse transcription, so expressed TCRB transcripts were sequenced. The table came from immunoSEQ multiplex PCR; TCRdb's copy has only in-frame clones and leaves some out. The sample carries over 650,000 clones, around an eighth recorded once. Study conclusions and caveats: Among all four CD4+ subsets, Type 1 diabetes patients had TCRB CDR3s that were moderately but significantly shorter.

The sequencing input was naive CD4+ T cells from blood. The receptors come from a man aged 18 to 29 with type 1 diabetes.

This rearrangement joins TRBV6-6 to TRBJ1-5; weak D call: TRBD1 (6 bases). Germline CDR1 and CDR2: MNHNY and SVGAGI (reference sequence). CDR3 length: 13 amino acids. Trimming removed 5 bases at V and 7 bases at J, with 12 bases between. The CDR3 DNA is TGTGCCAGCAGTGTCCGTGGGGGCCAGCCCCAGCATTTT. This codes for CASSVRGGQPQHF.

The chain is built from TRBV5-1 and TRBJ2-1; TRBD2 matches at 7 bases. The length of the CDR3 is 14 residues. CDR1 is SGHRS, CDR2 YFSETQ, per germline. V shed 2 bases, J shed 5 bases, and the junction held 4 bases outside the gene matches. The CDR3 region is CASSFGTNNNEQFF. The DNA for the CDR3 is TGCGCCAGCAGCTTTGGGACTAATAACAATGAGCAGTTCTTC.

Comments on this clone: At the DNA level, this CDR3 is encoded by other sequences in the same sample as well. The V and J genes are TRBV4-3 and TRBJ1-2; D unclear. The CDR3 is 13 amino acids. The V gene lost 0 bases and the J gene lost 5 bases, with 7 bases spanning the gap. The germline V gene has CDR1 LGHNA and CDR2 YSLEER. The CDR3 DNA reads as TGCGCCAGCAGCCAAGATCGCGGGTATGGCTACACCTTC. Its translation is CASSQDRGYGYTF.

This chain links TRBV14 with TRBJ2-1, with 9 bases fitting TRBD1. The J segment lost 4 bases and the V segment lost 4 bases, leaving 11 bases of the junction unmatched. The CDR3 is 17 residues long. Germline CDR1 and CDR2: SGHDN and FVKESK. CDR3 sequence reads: CASSPGGRGTGYNEQFF. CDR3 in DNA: TGTGCCAGCAGCCCCGGAGGGCGCGGGACAGGGTACAATGAGCAGTTCTTC.

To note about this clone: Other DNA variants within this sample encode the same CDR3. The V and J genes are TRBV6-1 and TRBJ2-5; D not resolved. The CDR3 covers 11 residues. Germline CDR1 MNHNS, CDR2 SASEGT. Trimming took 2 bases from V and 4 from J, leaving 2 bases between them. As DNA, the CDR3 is TGTGCCAGCAGTGAACGAGAGACCCAGTACTTC. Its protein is CASSERETQYF.

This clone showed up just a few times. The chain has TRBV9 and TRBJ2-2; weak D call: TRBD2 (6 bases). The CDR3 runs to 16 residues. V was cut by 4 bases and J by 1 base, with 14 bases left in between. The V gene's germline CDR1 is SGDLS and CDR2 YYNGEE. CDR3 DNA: TGTGCCAGCAGCCTCCGACTAGACCGGAACACCGGGGAGCTGTTTTTT. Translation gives CASSLRLDRNTGELFF. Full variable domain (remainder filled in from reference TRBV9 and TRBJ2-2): DSGVTQTPKHLITATGQRVTLRCSPRSGDLSVYWYQQSLDQGLQFLIQYYNGEERAKGNILERFSAQQFPDLHSELNLSSLELGDSALYFCASSLRLDRNTGELFFGEGSRLTVL.

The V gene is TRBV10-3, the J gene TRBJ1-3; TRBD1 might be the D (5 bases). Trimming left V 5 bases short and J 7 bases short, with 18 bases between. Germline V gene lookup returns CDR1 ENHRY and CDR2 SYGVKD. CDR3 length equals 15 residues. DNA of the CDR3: TGTGCCATCAGTCTTTCCGGGGGGACCCTCAACACCATATATTTT. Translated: CAISLSGGTLNTIYF.

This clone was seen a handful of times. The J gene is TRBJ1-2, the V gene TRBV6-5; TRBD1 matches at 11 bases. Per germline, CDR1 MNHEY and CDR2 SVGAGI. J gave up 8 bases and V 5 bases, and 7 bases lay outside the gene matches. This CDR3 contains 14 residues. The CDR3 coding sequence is TGTGCCAGCAGTAACGGACAGGGGGCAAAAGGCTACACCTTC. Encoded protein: CASSNGQGAKGYTF.

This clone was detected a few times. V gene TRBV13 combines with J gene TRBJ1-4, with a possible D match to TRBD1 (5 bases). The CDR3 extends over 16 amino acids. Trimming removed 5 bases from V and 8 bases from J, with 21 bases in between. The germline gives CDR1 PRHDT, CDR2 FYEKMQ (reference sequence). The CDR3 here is CASSPSSGARWEKLFF. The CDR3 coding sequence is TGTGCCAGCAGCCCCTCCAGCGGGGCCCGGTGGGAAAAACTGTTTTTT.

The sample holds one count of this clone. In DNA, the CDR3 is TGCGCCAGCAGCTCGTACAGGGTGGACACTGAAGCTTTCTTT. It is translated as CASSSYRVDTEAFF. V gene TRBV5-1 combines with J gene TRBJ1-1, with D possibly TRBD1 on 6 matching bases. This CDR3 contains 14 residues. The germline V and J ends were trimmed by 3 bases and 3 bases, with 12 bases remaining between them. CDR1 and CDR2 (germline): SGHRS, YFSETQ.

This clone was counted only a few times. The CDR3 nucleotides are TGTGCCAGCAGCCGGACTAGCGGGCGCTACGAGCAGTACTTC. Amino acid sequence: CASSRTSGRYEQYF. The V and J genes are TRBV7-2 and TRBJ2-7; 11 bases map to TRBD2. This CDR3 comprises 14 residues. The germline V gene has CDR1 SGHTA and CDR2 FQGNSA. V lost 5 bases and J lost 3; bases outside the gene matches: 3.

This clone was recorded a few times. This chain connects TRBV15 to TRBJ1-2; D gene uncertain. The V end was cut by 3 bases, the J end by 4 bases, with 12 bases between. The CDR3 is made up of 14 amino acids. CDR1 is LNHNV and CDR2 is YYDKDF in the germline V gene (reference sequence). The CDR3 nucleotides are TGTGCCACCAGCAGCGAGGCGGGCCTCTATGGCTACACCTTC. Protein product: CATSSEAGLYGYTF. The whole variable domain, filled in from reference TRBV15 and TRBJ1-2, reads DAMVIQNPRYQVTQFGKPVTLSCSQTLNHNVMYWYQQKSSQAPKLLFHYYDKDFNNEADTPDNFQSRRPNTSFCFLDIRSPGLGDTAMYLCATSSEAGLYGYTFGSGTRLTVV.

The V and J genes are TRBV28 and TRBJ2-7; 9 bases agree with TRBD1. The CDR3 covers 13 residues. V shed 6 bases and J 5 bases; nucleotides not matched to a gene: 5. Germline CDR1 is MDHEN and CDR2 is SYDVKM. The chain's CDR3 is CASSRDRADEQYF. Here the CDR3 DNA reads TGTGCCAGCAGCCGGGACAGGGCGGACGAGCAGTACTTC.

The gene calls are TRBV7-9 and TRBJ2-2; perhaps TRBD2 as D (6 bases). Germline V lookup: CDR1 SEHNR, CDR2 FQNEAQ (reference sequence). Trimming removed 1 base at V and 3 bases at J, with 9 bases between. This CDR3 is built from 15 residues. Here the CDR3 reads CASSLVGLYTGELFF. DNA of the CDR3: TGTGCCAGCAGCTTAGTGGGACTTTACACCGGGGAGCTGTTTTTT.

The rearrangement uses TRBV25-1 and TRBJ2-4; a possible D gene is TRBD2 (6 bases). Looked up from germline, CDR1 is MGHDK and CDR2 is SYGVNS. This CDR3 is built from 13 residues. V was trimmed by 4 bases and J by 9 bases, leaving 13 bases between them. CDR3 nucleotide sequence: TGTGCCAGCAGTGCGCGGGGCCCGAGCATTCAGTACTTC. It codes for CASSARGPSIQYF.

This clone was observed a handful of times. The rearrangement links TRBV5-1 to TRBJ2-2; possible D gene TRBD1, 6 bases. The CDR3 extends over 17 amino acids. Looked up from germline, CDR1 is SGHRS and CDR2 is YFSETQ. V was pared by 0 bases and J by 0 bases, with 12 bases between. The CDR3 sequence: CASSLVGRGANTGELFF. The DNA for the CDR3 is TGCGCCAGCAGCTTGGTAGGCAGGGGCGCGAACACCGGGGAGCTGTTTTTT.

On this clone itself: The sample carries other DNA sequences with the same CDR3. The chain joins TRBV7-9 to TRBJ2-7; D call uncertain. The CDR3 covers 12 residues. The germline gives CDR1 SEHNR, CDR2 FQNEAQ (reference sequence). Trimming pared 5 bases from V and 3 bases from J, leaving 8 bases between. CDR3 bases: TGTGCCAGCAGCCCAGGCCGCTACGAGCAGTACTTC. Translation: CASSPGRYEQYF.

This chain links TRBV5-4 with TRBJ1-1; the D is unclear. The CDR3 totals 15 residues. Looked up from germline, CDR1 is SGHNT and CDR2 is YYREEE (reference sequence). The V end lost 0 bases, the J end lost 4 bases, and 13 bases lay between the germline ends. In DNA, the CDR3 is TGTGCCAGCAGCTTGGATTGGAAGGAGGGCACTGAAGCTTTCTTT. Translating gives CASSLDWKEGTEAFF.

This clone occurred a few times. The CDR3 loop reads CASSPRGGAGHEQFF. The CDR3 nucleotides read TGTGCCAGCAGCCCCCGCGGGGGGGCTGGCCATGAGCAGTTCTTC. The chain carries TRBV9 and TRBJ2-1, with 9 bases identical to TRBD2. The CDR3 length is 15 residues. Germline CDR1 reads SGDLS; CDR2 reads YYNGEE. Trimming at V came to 4 bases and at J to 8 bases, leaving 10 bases not matched to a gene. Full variable domain (remainder filled in from reference TRBV9 and TRBJ2-1): DSGVTQTPKHLITATGQRVTLRCSPRSGDLSVYWYQQSLDQGLQFLIQYYNGEERAKGNILERFSAQQFPDLHSELNLSSLELGDSALYFCASSPRGGAGHEQFFGPGTRLTVL.

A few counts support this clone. The CDR3 protein is CASSQGANYEQYF. The CDR3 DNA follows: TGTGCCAGCAGTCAGGGGGCCAATTACGAGCAGTACTTC. The chain joins TRBV28 to TRBJ2-7; TRBD1 matches 8 bases. J was trimmed by 4 bases and V by 5 bases; bases with no gene match: 4. This CDR3 region has 13 residues. Germline lookup yields CDR1 MDHEN and CDR2 SYDVKM.

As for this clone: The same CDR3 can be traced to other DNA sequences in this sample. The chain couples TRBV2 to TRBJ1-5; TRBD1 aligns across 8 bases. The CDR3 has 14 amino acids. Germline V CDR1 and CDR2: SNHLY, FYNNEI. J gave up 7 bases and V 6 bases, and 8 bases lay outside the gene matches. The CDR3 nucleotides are TGTGCCAGCAGCGGCACAGGGGGACGGCAGCCCCAGCATTTT. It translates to CASSGTGGRQPQHF. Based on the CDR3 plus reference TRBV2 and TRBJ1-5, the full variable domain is EPEVTQTPSHQVTQMGQEVILRCVPISNHLYFYWYRQILGQKVEFLVSFYNNEISEKSEIFDDQFSVERPDGSNFTLKIRSTKLEDSAMYFCASSGTGGRQPQHFGDGTRLSIL.

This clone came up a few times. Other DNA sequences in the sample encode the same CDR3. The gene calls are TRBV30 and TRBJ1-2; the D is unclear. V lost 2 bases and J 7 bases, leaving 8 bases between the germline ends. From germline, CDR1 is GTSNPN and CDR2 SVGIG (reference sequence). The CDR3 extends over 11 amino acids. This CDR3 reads CAWSPVGGYTF. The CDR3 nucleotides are TGTGCCTGGAGTCCCGTCGGTGGCTACACCTTC. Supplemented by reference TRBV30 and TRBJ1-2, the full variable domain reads SQTIHQWPATLVQPVGSPLSLECTVEGTSNPNLYWYRQAAGRGLQLLFYSVGIGQISSEVPQNLSASRPQDRQFILSSKKLLLSDSGFYLCAWSPVGGYTFGSGTRLTVV.

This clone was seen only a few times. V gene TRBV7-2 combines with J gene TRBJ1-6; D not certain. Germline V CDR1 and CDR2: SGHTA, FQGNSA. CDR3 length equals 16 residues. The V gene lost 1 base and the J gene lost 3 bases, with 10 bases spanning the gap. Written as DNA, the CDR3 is TGTGCCAGCAGCTTAGATGGCGGCCGCTATAATTCACCCCTCCACTTT. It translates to CASSLDGGRYNSPLHF.

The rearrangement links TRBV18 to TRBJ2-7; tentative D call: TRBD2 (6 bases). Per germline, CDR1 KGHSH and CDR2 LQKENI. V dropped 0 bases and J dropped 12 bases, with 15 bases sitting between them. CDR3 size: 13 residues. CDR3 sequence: CASSPPREDYRYF. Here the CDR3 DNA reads TGTGCCAGCTCACCACCCCGCGAGGACTATCGGTACTTC.